This entry describes one T cell receptor beta chain. The length of the CDR3 is 16 residues. The V segment lost 3 bases and the J segment 6 bases; nucleotides outside the gene matches: 9. This sample is part of a study of T cells after yellow fever vaccination. Background on the study: Preparation of fractions with low cell numbers was performed using SMART-Seq v4 Ultra Low Input.

TCR cDNA, made by 5'RACE template switching, carried an added universal primer site and UMIs. TCRdb itself ran the 5' RACE reads through MiXCR, one entry per CDR3 protein. The data hold 70,000 or so distinct CDR3 sequences, with more than 5.5% observed a single time. The chain employs TRBV23-1 and TRBJ1-5; TRBD1 agrees at 9 bases. TRBV23-1 is treated as an ORF (open reading frame) with a function not yet certain. Here the sequenced sample was CD8+ T cells sorted from PBMCs, taken roughly 10 days after the first yellow fever vaccination. This receptor was taken from a man younger than 35 who received the YFV17D yellow fever vaccine. The CDR3 loop reads CASSQGGTDRGQPQHF. The CDR3 bases are TGCGCCAGCAGTCAGGGTGGGACGGACAGGGGTCAGCCCCAGCATTTT.